These 10 T cell receptor beta chains were all obtained from the same sample, sequenced in a study of blood T cell repertoires in COVID-19. Only in-frame clones appear in the TCRdb table, and some are missing; sequencing was by immunoSEQ multiplex PCR. Of more than 200,000 clones listed, more than 70% were seen once; the top ten hold 8.5% to 10%. The sample consisted of peripheral blood. The origin of the receptors is a middle-aged man with active or convalescent COVID-19.

This clone was recorded many times. The CDR3 coding sequence is TGTGCCTGGAGACAGACCGGGGAGCTGTTTTTT. Translation gives CAWRQTGELFF. The chain carries TRBV30 and TRBJ2-2; D gene unclear. Trimming pared 3 bases from V and 5 bases from J, leaving 4 bases between. The CDR3 runs to 11 residues. Germline V CDR1 and CDR2: GTSNPN, SVGIG (reference sequence). Using reference TRBV30 and TRBJ2-2 for the parts outside the CDR3, the full variable domain is SQTIHQWPATLVQPVGSPLSLECTVEGTSNPNLYWYRQAAGRGLQLLFYSVGIGQISSEVPQNLSASRPQDRQFILSSKKLLLSDSGFYLCAWRQTGELFFGEGSRLTVL.

This sequence joins TRBV11-2 and TRBJ2-2, with D uncertain. CDR3 length: 14 amino acids. Germline CDR1 reads SGHAT; CDR2 reads FQNNGV. V gave up 5 bases and J gave up 3 bases, with 10 bases separating them. As DNA, the CDR3 is TGTGCCAGCAGCCCCGGGTGGGACACCGGGGAGCTGTTTTTT. It yields the protein CASSPGWDTGELFF.

This chain links TRBV3-1 (or the pseudogene TRBV3-2) with TRBJ2-7; TRBD1 might be the D (6 bases). The CDR3 runs to 16 residues. The germline gives CDR1 LGHDT, CDR2 YNNKEL (reference sequence). V was clipped by 4 bases and J by 2 bases, with 18 bases between them. As DNA, the CDR3 is TGTGCCAGCAGCCGATACCTACAGGGTTCGCCCTACGAGCAGTACTTC. Its translation is CASSRYLQGSPYEQYF.

This chain links TRBV6-2 or TRBV6-3 with TRBJ2-3; weak D call: TRBD1 (5 bases). Trimming pared 0 bases from V and 5 bases from J, leaving 6 bases between. Germline CDR1 MNHEY, CDR2 SVGEGT. This CDR3 region has 13 residues. CDR3 loop: CASSYSGVDTQYF. The CDR3 nucleotides are TGTGCCAGCAGTTACTCAGGGGTAGATACGCAGTATTTT.

V gene TRBV28 combines with J gene TRBJ2-7, with 9 bases that match TRBD1. The CDR3 totals 13 residues. The V segment lost 4 bases and the J segment 4 bases; nucleotides outside the gene matches: 2. Germline CDR1 and CDR2: MDHEN and SYDVKM. CDR3 loop: CASSSGQGYEQYF. The DNA for the CDR3 is TGTGCCAGCAGTTCGGGACAGGGATACGAGCAGTACTTC.

The chain uses TRBV7-2 and TRBJ1-1; D is unclear. The germline V gene encodes CDR1 SGHTA and CDR2 FQGNSA. Trimming removed 2 bases from V and 8 bases from J, with 15 bases in between. This CDR3 has 14 amino acids. For the CDR3, the DNA is TGTGCCAGCAGCTTATACAGTTCCCCCCCCGAAGCTTTCTTT. Translation gives CASSLYSSPPEAFF.

V gene TRBV24-1 combines with J gene TRBJ2-7, with unresolved D. Germline V gives CDR1 KGHDR, CDR2 SFDVKD. The V gene lost 3 bases and the J gene lost 8 bases, with 31 bases spanning the gap. The CDR3 runs 19 residues. The CDR3 DNA is TGTGCCACCAGTGATCCATCGGCCGGAGAGCTCACCGACTTCTTCAAGCAGTACTTC. Translating it yields CATSDPSAGELTDFFKQYF.

V gene TRBV7-9 combines with J gene TRBJ1-2; 8 bases match TRBD1. The ends lost 4 bases at V and 8 bases at J; junction bases unmatched: 12. Germline CDR1 reads SEHNR; CDR2 reads FQNEAQ (reference sequence). CDR3 length: 15 residues. The CDR3 loop reads CASSSPGQVVVGYTF. CDR3 sequence (DNA): TGTGCCAGCAGCTCCCCGGGACAGGTTGTTGTCGGCTACACCTTC.

This clone was recorded a few times. The chain recombines TRBV11-2 with TRBJ2-5; D ambiguous. The CDR3 runs 13 residues. Germline V lookup: CDR1 SGHAT, CDR2 FQNNGV. V lost 2 bases and J 4 bases, leaving 8 bases between the germline ends. The CDR3 spells CASSLRQRETQYF. CDR3 bases: TGTGCCAGCAGCTTACGCCAGCGAGAGACCCAGTACTTC.

The chain uses TRBV24-1 and TRBJ2-1; 12 positions match TRBD1. This CDR3 comprises 18 residues. Germline V lookup: CDR1 KGHDR, CDR2 SFDVKD. V trimming: 4 bases; J trimming: 7 bases; junction bases outside the gene matches: 13. The DNA of the CDR3 is TGTGCCACCAGTGACTTCAACCCGGGACAGGGGGCGCGAAATGAGCAGTTCTTC. Encoded protein: CATSDFNPGQGARNEQFF.